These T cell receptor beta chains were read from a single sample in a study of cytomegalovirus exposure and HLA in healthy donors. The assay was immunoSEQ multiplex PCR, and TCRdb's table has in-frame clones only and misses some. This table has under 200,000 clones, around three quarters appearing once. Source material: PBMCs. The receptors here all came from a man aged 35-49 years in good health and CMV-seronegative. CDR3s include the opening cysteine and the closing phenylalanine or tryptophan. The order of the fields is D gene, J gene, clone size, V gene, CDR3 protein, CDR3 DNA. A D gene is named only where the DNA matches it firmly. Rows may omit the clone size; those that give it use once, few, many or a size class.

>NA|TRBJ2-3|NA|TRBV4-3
CASSPWGSGDTDTQYF
TGCGCCAGCAGCCCGTGGGGGTCGGGGGACACAGATACGCAGTATTTT
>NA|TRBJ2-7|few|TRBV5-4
CASSFRDTYEQYF
TGTGCCAGCAGCTTCCGGGACACCTACGAGCAGTACTTC
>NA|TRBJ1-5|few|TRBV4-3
CASSLSRGEGNQPQHF
TGCGCCAGCAGCCTTAGCAGGGGCGAGGGCAATCAGCCCCAGCATTTT
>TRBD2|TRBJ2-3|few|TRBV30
CASAPFAGGMTDTQYF
TGTGCCTCTGCCCCTTTTGCGGGAGGTATGACAGATACGCAGTATTTT
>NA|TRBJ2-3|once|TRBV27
CASYPRGAPDTQYF
TGTGCCAGCTACCCCAGGGGGGCCCCAGATACGCAGTATTTT
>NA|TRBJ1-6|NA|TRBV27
CASSLTGGYNSPLHF
TGTGCCAGCAGTTTAACGGGGGGATATAATTCACCCCTCCACTTT
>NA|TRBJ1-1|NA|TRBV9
CASSVEGGDTEAFF
TGTGCCAGCAGCGTCGAAGGCGGTGACACTGAAGCTTTCTTT
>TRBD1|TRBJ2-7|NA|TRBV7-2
CASSWDRAAYEQYF
TGTGCCAGCAGCTGGGACAGGGCCGCCTACGAGCAGTACTTC
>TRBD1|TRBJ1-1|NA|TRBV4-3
CASSQGTGAPMNTEAFF
TGCGCCAGCAGCCAAGGTACAGGGGCCCCGATGAACACTGAAGCTTTCTTT
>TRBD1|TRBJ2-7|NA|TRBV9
CASSPRTGTGYREQYF
TGTGCCAGCAGCCCCCGGACCGGGACAGGGTATCGCGAGCAGTACTTC
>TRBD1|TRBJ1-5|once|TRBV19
CASSTTGSYQPQHF
TGTGCCAGTAGTACGACAGGGTCGTATCAGCCCCAGCATTTT
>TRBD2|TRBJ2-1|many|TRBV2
CASSDGLAGGEQFF
TGTGCCAGCAGTGATGGCCTAGCGGGGGGTGAGCAGTTCTTC
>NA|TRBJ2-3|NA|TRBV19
CASSAGTSTDTQYF
TGTGCCAGTAGCGCGGGGACTAGCACAGATACGCAGTATTTT
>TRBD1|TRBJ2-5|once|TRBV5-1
CASSSGQASETQYF
TGCGCCAGCAGCTCGGGACAGGCCTCAGAGACCCAGTACTTC
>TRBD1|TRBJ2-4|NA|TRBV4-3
CASSQTGQGRAKNIQYF
TGCGCCAGCAGCCAAACAGGACAGGGGAGGGCCAAAAACATTCAGTACTTC
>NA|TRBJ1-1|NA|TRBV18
CASSPRRAREGNTEAFF
TGTGCCAGCTCACCACGTCGGGCGAGGGAGGGGAACACTGAAGCTTTCTTT
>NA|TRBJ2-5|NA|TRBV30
CAWSVPGPGDPLYF
TGTGCCTGGAGTGTCCCCGGCCCGGGAGACCCTCTGTACTTC
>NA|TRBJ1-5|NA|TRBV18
CASSPGSDSNQPQHF
TGTGCCAGCTCACCCGGCAGCGATAGCAATCAGCCCCAGCATTTT
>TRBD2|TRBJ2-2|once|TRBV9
CASSVDLGGFTGELFF
TGTGCCAGCAGCGTAGATTTGGGGGGGTTTACCGGGGAGCTGTTTTTT
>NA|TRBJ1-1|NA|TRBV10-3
CAISGQGPGTEAFF
TGTGCCATCAGTGGTCAGGGCCCTGGCACTGAAGCTTTCTTT
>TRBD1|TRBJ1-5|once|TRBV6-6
CATTGQGQNQPQHF
TGTGCCACTACCGGACAGGGGCAGAATCAGCCCCAGCATTTT
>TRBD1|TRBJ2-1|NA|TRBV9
CASSVSRQGAAFF
TGTGCCAGCAGCGTATCTAGACAGGGGGCGGCGTTCTTC
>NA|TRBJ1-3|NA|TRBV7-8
CASTPLVGNTIYF
TGTGCCAGCACCCCACTCGTGGGAAACACCATATATTTT
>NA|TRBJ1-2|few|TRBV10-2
CASSASNYGYTF
TGCGCCAGCAGTGCCTCTAACTATGGCTACACCTTC
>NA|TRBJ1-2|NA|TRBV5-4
CASTDSNYGYTF
TGTGCCAGCACTGACAGCAACTATGGCTACACCTTC
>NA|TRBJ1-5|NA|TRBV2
CASKEGRNQPQHF
TGTGCCAGCAAGGAGGGTCGCAATCAGCCCCAGCATTTT
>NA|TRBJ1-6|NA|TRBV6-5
CASSYSSGVGNSPLHF
TGTGCCAGCAGTTACTCGTCGGGAGTTGGAAATTCACCCCTCCACTTT
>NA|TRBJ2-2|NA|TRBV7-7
CASSFEMRGTGELFF
TGTGCCAGCAGCTTTGAGATGAGGGGGACCGGGGAGCTGTTTTTT